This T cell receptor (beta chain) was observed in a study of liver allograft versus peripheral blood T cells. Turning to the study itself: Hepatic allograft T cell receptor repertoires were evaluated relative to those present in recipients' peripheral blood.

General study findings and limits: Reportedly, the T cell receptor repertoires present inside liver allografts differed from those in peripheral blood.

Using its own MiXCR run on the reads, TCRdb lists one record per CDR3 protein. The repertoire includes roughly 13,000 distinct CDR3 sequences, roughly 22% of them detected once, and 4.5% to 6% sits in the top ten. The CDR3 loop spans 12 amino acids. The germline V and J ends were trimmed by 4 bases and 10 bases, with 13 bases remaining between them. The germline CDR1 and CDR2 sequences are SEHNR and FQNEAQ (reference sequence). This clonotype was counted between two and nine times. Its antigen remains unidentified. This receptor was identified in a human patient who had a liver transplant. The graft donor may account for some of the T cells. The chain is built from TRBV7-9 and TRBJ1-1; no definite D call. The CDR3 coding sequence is TGTGCCAGCAGCTCTCCCGGGTTCCGAGCTTTCTTT. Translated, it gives CASSSPGFRAFF.